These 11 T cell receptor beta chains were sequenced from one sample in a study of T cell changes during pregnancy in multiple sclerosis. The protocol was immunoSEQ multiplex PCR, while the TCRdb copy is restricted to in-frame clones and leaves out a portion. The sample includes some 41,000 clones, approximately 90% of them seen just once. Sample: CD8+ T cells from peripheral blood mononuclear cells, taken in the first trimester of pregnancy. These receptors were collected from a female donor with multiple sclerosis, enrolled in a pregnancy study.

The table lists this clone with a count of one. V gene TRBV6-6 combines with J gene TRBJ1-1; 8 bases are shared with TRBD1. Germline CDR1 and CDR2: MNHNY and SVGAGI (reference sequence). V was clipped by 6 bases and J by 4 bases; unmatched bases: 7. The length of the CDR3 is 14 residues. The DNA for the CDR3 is TGTGCCAGCAGACCCGACAGGGGAGGCACTGAAGCTTTCTTT. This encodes CASRPDRGGTEAFF.

The CDR3, as DNA: TGTGCCAGCAGCGTAGGGGCAGGGGGACGTGGCACTGAAGCTTTCTTT. Its protein product is CASSVGAGGRGTEAFF. The chain is built from TRBV9 and TRBJ1-1; 7 bases are shared with TRBD1. CDR3 length: 16 residues. Losses at the gene ends were 0 bases for V and 4 bases for J; bases not matched to a gene: 9. The germline V gene has CDR1 SGDLS and CDR2 YYNGEE. The full variable domain, rest sourced from reference TRBV9 and TRBJ1-1, is DSGVTQTPKHLITATGQRVTLRCSPRSGDLSVYWYQQSLDQGLQFLIQYYNGEERAKGNILERFSAQQFPDLHSELNLSSLELGDSALYFCASSVGAGGRGTEAFFGQGTRLTVV.

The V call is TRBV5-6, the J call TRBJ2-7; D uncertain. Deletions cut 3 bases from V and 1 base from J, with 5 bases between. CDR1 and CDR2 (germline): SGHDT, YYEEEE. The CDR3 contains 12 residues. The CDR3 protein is CASSSGSYEQYF. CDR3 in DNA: TGTGCCAGCAGCTCCGGGTCCTACGAGCAGTACTTC.

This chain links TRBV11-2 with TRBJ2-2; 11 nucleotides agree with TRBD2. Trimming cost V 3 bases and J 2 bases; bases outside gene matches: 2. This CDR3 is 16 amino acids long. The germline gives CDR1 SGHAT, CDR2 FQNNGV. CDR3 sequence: CASSFSGGGNTGELFF. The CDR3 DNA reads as TGTGCCAGCAGCTTTAGCGGGGGGGGTAACACCGGGGAGCTGTTTTTT.

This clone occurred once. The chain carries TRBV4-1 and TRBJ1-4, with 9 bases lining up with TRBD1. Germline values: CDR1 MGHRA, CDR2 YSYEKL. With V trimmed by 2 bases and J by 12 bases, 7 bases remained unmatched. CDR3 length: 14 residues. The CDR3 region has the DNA TGCGCCAGCAGCCAAATCGAGGGACAGGGAGAACTGTTTTTT. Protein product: CASSQIEGQGELFF.

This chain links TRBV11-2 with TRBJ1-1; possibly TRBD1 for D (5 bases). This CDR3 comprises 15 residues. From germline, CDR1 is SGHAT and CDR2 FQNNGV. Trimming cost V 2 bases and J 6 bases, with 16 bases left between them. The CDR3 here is CASSLRIDSRAEAFF. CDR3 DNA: TGTGCCAGCAGCTTAAGAATCGACAGCCGTGCTGAAGCTTTCTTT.

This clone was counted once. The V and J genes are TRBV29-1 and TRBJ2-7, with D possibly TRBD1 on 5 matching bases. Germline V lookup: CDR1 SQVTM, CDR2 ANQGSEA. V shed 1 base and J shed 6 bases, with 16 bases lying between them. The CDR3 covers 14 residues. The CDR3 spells CSVEGGTGESEQYF. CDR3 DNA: TGCAGCGTTGAAGGTGGAACAGGAGAATCCGAGCAGTACTTC.

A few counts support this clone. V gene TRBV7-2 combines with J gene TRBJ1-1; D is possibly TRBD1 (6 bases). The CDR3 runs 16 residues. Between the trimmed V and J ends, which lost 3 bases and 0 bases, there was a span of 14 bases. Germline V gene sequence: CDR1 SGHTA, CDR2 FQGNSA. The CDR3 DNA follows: TGTGCCAGCAGCTTGGGGGGGGCGGGGTTGAACACTGAAGCTTTCTTT. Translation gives CASSLGGAGLNTEAFF.

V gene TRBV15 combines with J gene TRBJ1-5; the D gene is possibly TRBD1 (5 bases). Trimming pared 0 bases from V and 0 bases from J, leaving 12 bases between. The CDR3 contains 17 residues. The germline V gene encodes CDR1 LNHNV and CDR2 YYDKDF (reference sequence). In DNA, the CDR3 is TGTGCCACCAGCAGAGATAGGAGACAGTATAGCAATCAGCCCCAGCATTTT. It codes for CATSRDRRQYSNQPQHF. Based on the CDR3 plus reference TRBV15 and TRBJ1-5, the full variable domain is DAMVIQNPRYQVTQFGKPVTLSCSQTLNHNVMYWYQQKSSQAPKLLFHYYDKDFNNEADTPDNFQSRRPNTSFCFLDIRSPGLGDTAMYLCATSRDRRQYSNQPQHFGDGTRLSIL.

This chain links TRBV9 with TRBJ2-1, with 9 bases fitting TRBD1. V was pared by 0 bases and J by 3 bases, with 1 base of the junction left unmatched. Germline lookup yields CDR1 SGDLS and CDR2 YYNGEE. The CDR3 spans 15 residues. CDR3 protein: CASSVADRGYNEQFF. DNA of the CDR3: TGTGCCAGCAGCGTAGCGGACAGGGGCTACAATGAGCAGTTCTTC.

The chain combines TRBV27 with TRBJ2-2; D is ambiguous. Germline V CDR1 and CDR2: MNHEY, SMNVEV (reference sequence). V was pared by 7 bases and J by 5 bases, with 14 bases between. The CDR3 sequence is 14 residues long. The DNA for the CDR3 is TGTGCCAGCACCCGAGAGTATTTTACCGGGGAGCTGTTTTTT. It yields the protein CASTREYFTGELFF.